A selection of T cell receptor beta chains follows, all from one sample in a study of vaccination effects on CD4 cells after COVID-19. Here immunoSEQ multiplex PCR was the method, and the copy in TCRdb shows in-frame clones only, minus some. The table includes tens of thousands of clones, under 80% detected once. These receptors have no identified antigens. This material consisted of CD4+ T cells from PBMCs cultured without peptide, taken before COVID-19 vaccination. These receptors originate from a human donor who had a prior SARS-CoV-2 infection. The CDR3 runs from the conserved cysteine through the conserved F or W. The D gene is left open where the match is weak. Rows may omit the clone size; those that give it use once, few, many or a size class.

d_call: .; clone_size: .; v_call: TRBV12-3/TRBV12-4; j_call: TRBJ1-2; cdr3_length: 13; cdr3_aa: CASSLRAQYGYTF; cdr3_nt: TGTGCCAGCAGTTTAAGGGCTCAGTATGGCTACACCTTC
d_call: .; clone_size: .; v_call: TRBV2; j_call: TRBJ2-5; cdr3_length: 13; cdr3_aa: CASSDRDRETQYF; cdr3_nt: TGTGCCAGCAGTGACAGGGATCGGGAGACCCAGTACTTC
d_call: TRBD2; clone_size: few; v_call: TRBV5-1; j_call: TRBJ2-3; cdr3_length: 16; cdr3_aa: CASSWTSASGGDTQYF; cdr3_nt: TGCGCCAGCAGCTGGACTAGCGCCTCTGGGGGGGATACGCAGTATTTT
d_call: .; clone_size: .; v_call: TRBV7-9; j_call: TRBJ2-1; cdr3_length: 17; cdr3_aa: CASSSLRGGNSYNEQFF; cdr3_nt: TGTGCCAGCAGCTCGCTGAGAGGGGGAAACTCCTACAATGAGCAGTTCTTC
d_call: .; clone_size: once; v_call: TRBV19; j_call: TRBJ2-7; cdr3_length: 16; cdr3_aa: CASSIDGGDSSYEQYF; cdr3_nt: TGTGCCAGTAGTATTGATGGGGGGGACAGCTCCTACGAGCAGTACTTC
d_call: .; clone_size: few; v_call: TRBV5-1; j_call: TRBJ2-1; cdr3_length: 18; cdr3_aa: CASSPQWQPSSSYNEQFF; cdr3_nt: TGCGCCAGCAGCCCCCAGTGGCAGCCGTCGAGCTCCTACAATGAGCAGTTCTTC
d_call: .; clone_size: .; v_call: TRBV2; j_call: TRBJ2-3; cdr3_length: 15; cdr3_aa: CASRAPGRNADTQYF; cdr3_nt: TGTGCCAGCAGAGCGCCGGGACGGAACGCAGATACGCAGTATTTT
d_call: TRBD2; clone_size: .; v_call: TRBV7-3; j_call: TRBJ2-1; cdr3_length: 13; cdr3_aa: CASSAGTNNEQFF; cdr3_nt: TGTGCCAGCAGCGCCGGGACTAACAATGAGCAGTTCTTC
d_call: .; clone_size: once; v_call: TRBV5-1; j_call: TRBJ1-3; cdr3_length: 16; cdr3_aa: CASSLLGTNSGNTIYF; cdr3_nt: TGCGCCAGCAGCTTGCTCGGGACAAACTCTGGAAACACCATATATTTT
d_call: .; clone_size: .; v_call: TRBV7-9; j_call: TRBJ1-2; cdr3_length: 12; cdr3_aa: CASSPDRHGYTF; cdr3_nt: TGTGCCAGCAGCCCAGATCGCCATGGCTACACCTTC
d_call: TRBD1; clone_size: .; v_call: TRBV12-5; j_call: TRBJ2-4; cdr3_length: 17; cdr3_aa: CASVKQGAPLAKNIQYF; cdr3_nt: TGTGCTAGTGTCAAGCAGGGGGCGCCCCTGGCCAAAAACATTCAGTACTTC
d_call: TRBD1; clone_size: few; v_call: TRBV6-6; j_call: TRBJ1-6; cdr3_length: 16; cdr3_aa: CASNRDRATYNSPLHF; cdr3_nt: TGTGCCAGCAATCGGGACAGGGCTACATATAATTCACCCCTCCACTTT
d_call: TRBD2; clone_size: .; v_call: TRBV5-1; j_call: TRBJ2-2; cdr3_length: 17; cdr3_aa: CASSLAVLAGVIGELFF; cdr3_nt: TGCGCCAGCAGCTTGGCCGTCCTAGCGGGAGTGATCGGGGAGCTGTTTTTT
d_call: TRBD1; clone_size: .; v_call: TRBV9; j_call: TRBJ1-2; cdr3_length: 17; cdr3_aa: CASSPTGTAIANYGYTF; cdr3_nt: TGTGCCAGCAGCCCTACCGGGACAGCTATAGCTAACTATGGCTACACCTTC
d_call: TRBD1; clone_size: .; v_call: TRBV2; j_call: TRBJ1-2; cdr3_length: 12; cdr3_aa: CASSFTGGGYTF; cdr3_nt: TGTGCCAGCAGCTTCACAGGGGGCGGCTACACCTTC
d_call: .; clone_size: .; v_call: TRBV7-6; j_call: TRBJ2-1; cdr3_length: 13; cdr3_aa: CASSSLASGEQFF; cdr3_nt: TGTGCCAGCAGCTCCCTAGCGTCTGGTGAGCAGTTCTTC
d_call: TRBD2; clone_size: .; v_call: TRBV15; j_call: TRBJ2-1; cdr3_length: 17; cdr3_aa: CATSRDIGLAGAFEQFF; cdr3_nt: TGTGCCACCAGCAGAGATATAGGACTAGCGGGAGCTTTTGAGCAGTTCTTC
d_call: .; clone_size: .; v_call: TRBV5-4; j_call: TRBJ1-6; cdr3_length: 16; cdr3_aa: CASSSVVYGGNSPLHF; cdr3_nt: TGTGCCAGCAGCTCTGTAGTTTACGGGGGTAATTCACCCCTCCACTTT
d_call: TRBD1; clone_size: few; v_call: TRBV15; j_call: TRBJ1-2; cdr3_length: 13; cdr3_aa: CATGPGQGYGYTF; cdr3_nt: TGTGCCACCGGGCCGGGACAGGGCTATGGCTACACCTTC
d_call: .; clone_size: .; v_call: TRBV4-2; j_call: TRBJ2-1; cdr3_length: 15; cdr3_aa: CASSPVSGAYNEQFF; cdr3_nt: TGTGCCAGCAGCCCCGTATCGGGAGCGTACAATGAGCAGTTCTTC
d_call: .; clone_size: .; v_call: TRBV3-1/TRBV3-2; j_call: TRBJ2-1; cdr3_length: 14; cdr3_aa: CASSQVLAYNEQFF; cdr3_nt: TGTGCCAGCAGCCAAGTACTAGCCTACAATGAGCAGTTCTTC
d_call: TRBD1; clone_size: .; v_call: TRBV5-1; j_call: TRBJ2-5; cdr3_length: 15; cdr3_aa: CASSWDDRGQETQYF; cdr3_nt: TGCGCCAGCAGCTGGGACGACAGGGGCCAAGAGACCCAGTACTTC
d_call: .; clone_size: .; v_call: TRBV2; j_call: TRBJ1-2; cdr3_length: 14; cdr3_aa: CASSTGPRYYGYTF; cdr3_nt: TGTGCCAGCAGTACAGGACCGCGCTACTATGGCTACACCTTC
d_call: .; clone_size: .; v_call: TRBV29-1; j_call: TRBJ1-2; cdr3_length: 14; cdr3_aa: CSALNQGLVHGYTF; cdr3_nt: TGCAGCGCACTAAACCAGGGTCTGGTCCATGGCTACACCTTC
d_call: .; clone_size: .; v_call: TRBV7-9; j_call: TRBJ2-1; cdr3_length: 14; cdr3_aa: CASSFRAVDNEQFF; cdr3_nt: TGTGCCAGCAGCTTTAGGGCAGTAGACAATGAGCAGTTCTTC
d_call: .; clone_size: .; v_call: TRBV29-1; j_call: TRBJ2-2; cdr3_length: 13; cdr3_aa: CSVARADTGELFF; cdr3_nt: TGCAGCGTTGCCAGGGCGGACACCGGGGAGCTGTTTTTT
d_call: TRBD1; clone_size: .; v_call: TRBV29-1; j_call: TRBJ1-2; cdr3_length: 16; cdr3_aa: CSVYGTGGKANYGYTF; cdr3_nt: TGCAGCGTCTATGGGACAGGGGGCAAAGCTAACTATGGCTACACCTTC